This T cell receptor beta chain was recovered during a study of post-analysis software for immune sequencing data. Study summary: Relapsing-remitting, secondary progressive and progressive-relapsing multiple sclerosis were all included among the disease courses.

Incorporated into the TCR beta cDNA libraries were unique molecular identifiers, which served to reduce PCR and sequencing biases. TCRdb reprocessed the PCR reads via MiXCR and lists one record per CDR3 protein. The profile shows some 160,000 distinct CDR3 sequences, about 34% of them singletons. The clonotype comes from a girl between 10 and 17 years old with multiple sclerosis. The starting material was blood, obtained after autologous hematopoietic stem cell transplantation.

The CDR3 loop is CASSQVTGTYEQYF. The DNA of the CDR3 is TGTGCCAGCAGCCAAGTTACAGGGACCTACGAGCAGTACTTC. The V and J genes are TRBV14 and TRBJ2-7, with D perhaps TRBD1 (6 bases). The CDR3 has 14 amino acids. Germline CDR1 is SGHDN and CDR2 is FVKESK. V gave up 1 base and J gave up 2 bases, with 9 bases separating them.